The source of this T cell receptor (beta chain) is a study of identical twins. Broader study findings: Weaker excess sharing between twins was seen in beta out-of-frame sequences.

The CDR3 is 17 amino acids. V lost 7 bases to trimming and J lost 0 bases, with 24 bases between them. Germline CDR1 reads DFQATT; CDR2 reads SNEGSKA (reference sequence). In its sample, this clonotype was seen a few times. Its antigen is currently unknown. From the 5' RACE reads, TCRdb called clonotypes with MiXCR, one entry per CDR3 protein. Found here are fewer than 250,000 distinct CDR3 sequences, less than 9.5% of them singletons; the top ten hold over 4.5%. The sequenced material came from memory (CD45RO+) T cells sorted from blood. The gene calls are TRBV20-1 and TRBJ1-1; D might be TRBD1 (5 bases). The TCR was taken from a woman aged 18 to 35 in good health. The CDR3 loop is CSVKRDGGWGMNTEAFF. Here the CDR3 DNA reads TGCAGTGTCAAGCGGGATGGAGGGTGGGGGATGAACACTGAAGCTTTCTTT.